This T cell receptor beta chain was sequenced for a study of PD-1 blockade in classical Hodgkin lymphoma. Across the study: Nivolumab dosed at 3 mg/kg went to patients intravenously every 2 weeks. Study conclusions and caveats: CD4+ TCR diversity rose significantly by C4D1, and CD8+ TCR diversity did not. The study found complete responders had baseline diversity similar to newly diagnosed patients. Sources of repertoire differences remain undefined, possibly disease activity or prior therapy.

Time point noted: cycle 4 day 1 (C4D1), after six to seven weeks of nivolumab. Each patient experienced a relapse that followed autologous stem cell transplantation, and brentuximab vedotin exposure varied. Generated by immunoSEQ multiplex PCR, the TCRdb table keeps only in-frame clones and is missing some. The sample shows under 130,000 clones, approximately 90% of them seen only once. A note on this clone: Its antigen is not identified.

There are 17 residues in the CDR3. Trimming took 4 bases from V and 5 from J; bases not matched to a gene: 9. Germline lookup yields CDR1 SGHVS and CDR2 FNYEAQ. This sample comprised peripheral blood mononuclear cells (PBMCs), obtained before the fourth cycle of nivolumab. This TCR derives from a human donor with classical Hodgkin lymphoma. The rearrangement uses TRBV7-6 and TRBJ2-3; TRBD2 agrees at 13 bases. CDR3 region: CASSSPRTSGRRDTQYF. The CDR3 DNA is TGTGCCAGCAGCTCCCCCCGGACTAGCGGGAGAAGAGATACGCAGTATTTT.